This T cell receptor (beta chain) was profiled in a study of glioma-infiltrating T cells. Study details: Glioblastomas were WHO grade IV, sampled at first diagnosis; low-grade were grade II.

This clonotype was seen ten or more times. The iRepertoire nested amplicon-rescue multiplex PCR amplified TCR alpha and beta CDR3s from RNA. TCRdb analysed the multiplex PCR reads with MiXCR anew, one entry per CDR3 protein. The sample lists more than 300,000 distinct CDR3 sequences, 35% to 45% occurring once. The clonotype comes from a human donor with low-grade glioma or glioblastoma, undergoing nonglioma brain surgery, or in good health (not recorded which). The specimen sequenced was glioma tissue, nonneoplastic brain tissue, or PBMCs (not recorded which).

CDR3 bases: TGTGCCAGCAGTTTATCAGACTATGGCTACACCTTC. Encoded protein: CASSLSDYGYTF. The rearrangement joins TRBV28 to TRBJ1-2; D unresolved. From germline, CDR1 is MDHEN and CDR2 SYDVKM. The CDR3 extends over 12 amino acids. V was trimmed by 1 base and J by 3 bases, leaving 3 bases between them.